This record covers a single T cell receptor beta chain. This clonotype has ten or more counts. Its antigen has not been determined. No base quality information exists; no much larger clone differs at one position. Systemically healthy Caucasian individuals from Russia, 35 to 50 in total and aged about 6 to 90 years, were included as donors. Each donor gave ten milliliters of peripheral blood, drawn into EDTA-treated Vacutainer tubes. PBMCs were isolated by Ficoll-Paque density-gradient centrifugation, with at least 7 million obtained per sample. Total RNA was extracted from PBMCs with Trizol reagent, with at least 6 micrograms obtained per sample. For every donor, an aliquot of PBMCs went through flow cytometry to measure the percentages of naive CD45RAhigh/CD27high T cells. Libraries were prepared through 5' RACE. A second PCR of roughly 6 to 12 cycles was run with a J-beta primer mix and a sample-barcoded 5' primer. A unique molecular identifier was introduced onto each TCR beta cDNA molecule by a template-switch 5' adaptor carrying 12 random nucleotides. Each sample yielded at least 2.5 million CDR3-containing paired-end reads. First-strand cDNA was synthesized from all RNA with the Mint cDNA synthesis kit, primed by a TRBC-specific oligonucleotide. Following uracil-DNA glycosylase treatment, all cDNA underwent a first 18-cycle PCR with the universal primers M1SS and BC2_uni_R. The source study handled its data this way. For normalization, 1 million high-quality reads were randomly selected from each sample, with every read carrying a distinct molecular identifier. Instead of being binned into consensus sequences, reads that shared molecular identifiers were thrown out. MiTCR, run with a Q25 quality threshold and the strictest error-elimination algorithm, handled CDR3 identification, clonotype clustering and error correction. Lower-bound total TCR beta diversity was estimated with a nonparametric unseen species model using Euler transformation. TCRdb applied fastp at Q25 and MiXCR to the public reads, then kept only in-frame beta chains. CDR3 protein sequences are deduplicated, and each keeps its most common genes and DNA. These V and J calls originate from TCRdb's pipeline instead of the authors' own analysis. This sample gives around 2 million distinct CDR3 sequences in total; roughly two fifths of them show up just once. The top ten hold roughly 23% of the sample.

CDR3 length: 15 amino acids, cysteine to phenylalanine. This entry keeps only the CDR3 DNA: 45 bases, framed from base 1. Germline trimming amounts to 8 bases on V and 4 bases on J, with 9 as the count of junction bases outside the gene matches. CDR1 and CDR2 (ENHRY, SYGVKD) derive from the germline V gene. This record belongs to a study of blood T cells in healthy people across ages (dated by TCRdb to 2015 to 2017). Some background on the complete study: In model experiments, template switching captured roughly one uniquely barcoded TCR beta cDNA molecule for every two T cells. The study analyzed two additional independent replicas of 1 million unique cDNA reads from the same blood draw for two donors, one aged 18 to 29 and one aged 80 or older. Using deep sequencing normalized with unique cDNA molecular identifiers, the study measured how TCR beta repertoire diversity changes with age. To avoid experimental bias, donors of different ages were randomly spread across the sequencing lanes. The donors were split into four age groups: young (average around 15 years), middle-aged (roughly 40), aged (approximately 60) and long-lived (over 75).

Study-level results and caveats: Total diversity estimates from one million sequenced T cells were considered lower bounds and underestimates. Compared with the aged group, the long-lived group had more naive CD4+ T cells, fewer expanded clones and increased TCR diversity, suggesting age selection. Bulk unsorted PBMC profiling prevented conclusive comparison of naive and antigen-experienced compartments. There was a strong correlation between observed TCR beta diversity and the percentage of naive T cells measured by flow cytometry. Because donor CMV infection status was unknown, age-related changes in expanded clonotypes were potentially confounded. Observed TCR beta diversity per million T cells fell roughly linearly with age, and a significant reduction was already apparent by age around 40.

This receptor was identified in a human donor in good health. This sequence uses TRBV10-3 and TRBJ2-3, with 10 central nucleotides matching TRBD2. Sequenced material: blood. The CDR3 has the sequence CAIGLQRGGADTQYF. The DNA is as follows: TGTGCCATCGGACTTCAGCGGGGGGGAGCAGATACGCAGTATTTT.